A single sample is the source of the 6 T cell receptor beta chains below, sequenced in a study of graft-versus-host responses after intestinal transplantation. Antigens for these TCRs are unknown. TCRdb keeps only in-frame clones here, not all; method: immunoSEQ multiplex PCR. The repertoire holds fewer than 95,000 clones, with over 80% as singletons. Sequencing was performed on unstimulated CD8+ T cells sorted from spleen or lymph node cells, taken before intestinal transplant. The receptors originated from a human donor who received an intestinal transplant.

This clone was detected only once. The chain couples TRBV5-6 to TRBJ2-7; D perhaps matches TRBD1 (5 bases). The V gene lost 0 bases and the J gene lost 4 bases, with 8 bases spanning the gap. In germline, CDR1 is SGHDT, CDR2 YYEEEE. There are 13 residues in the CDR3. In DNA form, the CDR3 reads TGTGCCAGCAGCTTGGGACAGCTTTACGAGCAGTACTTC. Translation: CASSLGQLYEQYF. Together with reference TRBV5-6 and TRBJ2-7, the CDR3 gives the full variable domain: DAGVTQSPTHLIKTRGQQVTLRCSPKSGHDTVSWYQQALGQGPQFIFQYYEEEERQRGNFPDRFSGHQFPNYSSELNVNALLLGDSALYLCASSLGQLYEQYFGPGTRLTVT.

V usage is TRBV4-1 and J usage is TRBJ2-2; D is ambiguous. The CDR3 totals 14 residues. V lost 2 bases and J 6 bases, leaving 10 bases between the germline ends. Germline loops: CDR1 MGHRA, CDR2 YSYEKL. CDR3 DNA: TGCGCCAGCAGCCAATCATTTGCGGCCGGGGAGCTGTTTTTT. It is translated as CASSQSFAAGELFF.

The chain has TRBV7-2 and TRBJ2-7, with 7 bases lining up with TRBD1. The CDR3 is 16 residues long. Germline V gene sequence: CDR1 SGHTA, CDR2 FQGNSA. V trimming: 5 bases; J trimming: 2 bases; junction bases outside the gene matches: 12. DNA for the CDR3: TGTGCCAGCAGCCGCTCCCCGGACAGGATGACCTACGAGCAGTACTTC. Amino acids: CASSRSPDRMTYEQYF.

The chain couples TRBV5-1 to TRBJ2-7, with TRBD1 identical over 11 bases. V was pared by 4 bases and J by 3 bases, with 9 bases of the junction left unmatched. Germline V gene lookup returns CDR1 SGHRS and CDR2 YFSETQ. The length of the CDR3 is 16 residues. The CDR3 here is CASSTGQGEMVYEQYF. CDR3 bases: TGCGCCAGCAGCACGGGACAGGGGGAAATGGTCTACGAGCAGTACTTC.

The V gene is TRBV5-4, the J gene TRBJ2-7, with no clear D. Per the germline V gene, CDR1 is SGHNT and CDR2 is YYREEE (reference sequence). The V gene lost 4 bases and the J gene lost 7 bases, with 15 bases spanning the gap. This CDR3 is built from 13 residues. The CDR3 loop is CASSVSNAREQYF. The CDR3 bases are TGTGCCAGCAGCGTTTCTAACGCGAGGGAGCAGTACTTC.

The V call is TRBV27, the J call TRBJ2-1; D perhaps matches TRBD2 (6 bases). Germline V gene sequence: CDR1 MNHEY, CDR2 SMNVEV (reference sequence). V shed 3 bases and J shed 10 bases, with 13 bases lying between them. CDR3 length: 13 residues. CDR3 in amino acids: CASSFSSGGEQFF. The CDR3 DNA reads TGTGCCAGCAGTTTCTCTTCCGGAGGGGAGCAGTTCTTC.